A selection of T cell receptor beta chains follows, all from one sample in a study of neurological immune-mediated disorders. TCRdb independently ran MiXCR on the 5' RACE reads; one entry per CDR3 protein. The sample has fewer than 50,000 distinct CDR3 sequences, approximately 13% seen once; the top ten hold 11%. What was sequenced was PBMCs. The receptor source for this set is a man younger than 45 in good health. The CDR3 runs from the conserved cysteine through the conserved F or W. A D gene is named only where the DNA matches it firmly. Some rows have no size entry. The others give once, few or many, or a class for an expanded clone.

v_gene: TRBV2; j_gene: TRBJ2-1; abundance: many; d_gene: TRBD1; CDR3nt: TGTGCCAGCAGTGACGACGACAGGGTAGGACCCTCCTCCTACAATGAGCAGTTCTTC; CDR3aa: CASSDDDRVGPSSYNEQFF
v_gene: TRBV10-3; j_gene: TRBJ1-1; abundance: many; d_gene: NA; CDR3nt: TGTGCCATCGTACGGGACACCACTAACACTGAAGCTTTCTTT; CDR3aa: CAIVRDTTNTEAFF
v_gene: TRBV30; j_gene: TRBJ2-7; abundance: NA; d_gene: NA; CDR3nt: TGTGCCCGGAGTGTTTGGCAGGCGGCAGAGCAGTACTTC; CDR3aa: CARSVWQAAEQYF
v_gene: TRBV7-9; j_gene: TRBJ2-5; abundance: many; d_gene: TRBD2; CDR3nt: TGTGCCAGCAGCCGAACGACTAGCGGGAGGGCCAGTGAGACCCAGTACTTC; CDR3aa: CASSRTTSGRASETQYF
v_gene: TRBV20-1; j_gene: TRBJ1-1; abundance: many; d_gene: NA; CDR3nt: TGCAGTGCTAGTGACAGCGGGAACACTGAAGCTTTCTTT; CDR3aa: CSASDSGNTEAFF
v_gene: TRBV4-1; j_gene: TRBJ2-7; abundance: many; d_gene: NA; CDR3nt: TGCGCCAGCAGCCAATTAGACGGATCCTACGAGCAGTACTTC; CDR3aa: CASSQLDGSYEQYF
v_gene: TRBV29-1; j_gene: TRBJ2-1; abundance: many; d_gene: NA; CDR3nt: TGCAGCGTTTCCTCGGCGGGTGAGCAGTTCTTC; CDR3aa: CSVSSAGEQFF
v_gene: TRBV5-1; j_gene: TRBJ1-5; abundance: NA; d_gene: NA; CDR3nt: TGCGCCAGCAGCTTGGATCAGCCCCAGCATTTT; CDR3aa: CASSLDQPQHF
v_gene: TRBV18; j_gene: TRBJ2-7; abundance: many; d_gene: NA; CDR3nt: TGTGCCAGCTCACCAGACACTAATTACGAGCAGTACTTC; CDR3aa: CASSPDTNYEQYF
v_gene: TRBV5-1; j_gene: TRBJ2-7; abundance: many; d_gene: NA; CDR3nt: TGCGCCAGCAGCTTATTGTCAGGGGACTACGAGCAGTACTTC; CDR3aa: CASSLLSGDYEQYF
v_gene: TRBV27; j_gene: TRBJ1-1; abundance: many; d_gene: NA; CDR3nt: TGTGCCAGCAGCCTGACCGGACAGAGGGCGACGTACACTGAAGCTTTCTTT; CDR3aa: CASSLTGQRATYTEAFF
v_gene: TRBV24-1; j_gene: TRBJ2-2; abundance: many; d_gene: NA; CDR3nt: TGTGCCACCAGTCCCCGAAGCCCCGGGGAGCTGTTTTTT; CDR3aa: CATSPRSPGELFF
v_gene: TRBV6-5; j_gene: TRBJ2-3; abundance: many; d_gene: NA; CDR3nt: TGTGCCAGCAGTTACTCGATTGAGGTCACAGATACGCAGTATTTT; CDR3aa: CASSYSIEVTDTQYF
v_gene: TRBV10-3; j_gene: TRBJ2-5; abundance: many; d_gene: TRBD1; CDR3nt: TGTGCCATCGGACAGGGGTGGGAGACCCAGTACTTC; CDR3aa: CAIGQGWETQYF
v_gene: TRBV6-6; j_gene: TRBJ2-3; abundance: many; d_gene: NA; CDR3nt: TGTGCCAGCAGTTACCCGGAGAGCACAGATACGCAGTATTTT; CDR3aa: CASSYPESTDTQYF
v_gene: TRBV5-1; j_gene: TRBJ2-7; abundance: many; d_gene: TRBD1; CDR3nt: TGCGCCAGCAGCTTGGCGGGGGGACAGGGGACCTACGAGCAGTACTTC; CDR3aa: CASSLAGGQGTYEQYF
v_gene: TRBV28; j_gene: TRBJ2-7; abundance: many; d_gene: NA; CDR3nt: TGTGCCAGCCAGACCATGACAGAACGCTACGAGCAGTACTTC; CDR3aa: CASQTMTERYEQYF
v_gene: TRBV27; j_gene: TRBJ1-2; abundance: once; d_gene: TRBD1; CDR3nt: TGTGCCAGCAGGCTTACAGGGGGAACCTATGGCTACACCTTC; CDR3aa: CASRLTGGTYGYTF
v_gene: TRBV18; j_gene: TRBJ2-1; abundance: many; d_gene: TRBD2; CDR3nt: TGTGCCAGTACAACCGTTGCGGGGGGGGGCGCCAATGAGCAGTTCTTC; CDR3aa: CASTTVAGGGANEQFF
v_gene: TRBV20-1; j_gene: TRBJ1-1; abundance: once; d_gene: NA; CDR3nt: TGCAGTGCTAGTGGGCAGTCCCTGAGCACTGAAGCTTTCTTT; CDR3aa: CSASGQSLSTEAFF
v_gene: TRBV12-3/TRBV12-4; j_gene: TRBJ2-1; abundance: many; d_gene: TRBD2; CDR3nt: TGTGCCAGCAGTTTTGGTTCGGGTCTAGCGGGTTCAGAGGAGCAGTTCTTC; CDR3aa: CASSFGSGLAGSEEQFF
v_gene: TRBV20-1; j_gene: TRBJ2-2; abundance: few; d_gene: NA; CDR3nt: TGCAGTGCTAGAGACGGGGGTTGGAACACCGGGGAGCTGTTTTTT; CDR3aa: CSARDGGWNTGELFF
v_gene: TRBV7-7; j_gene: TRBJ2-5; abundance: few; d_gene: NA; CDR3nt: TGTGCCAGCAGCTTAGCACCCAGGAACCAAGAGACCCAGTACTTC; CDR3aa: CASSLAPRNQETQYF
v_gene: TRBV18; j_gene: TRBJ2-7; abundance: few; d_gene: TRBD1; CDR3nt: TGTGCCAGCTCTCAGGACAGGGGCTCCTACGAGCAGTACTTC; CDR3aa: CASSQDRGSYEQYF
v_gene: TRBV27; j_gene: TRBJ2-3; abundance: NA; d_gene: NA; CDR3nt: TGTGCCAGCAGTTCAGGCGTGGGGGGGCGCATTGCAGATACGCAGTATTTT; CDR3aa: CASSSGVGGRIADTQYF
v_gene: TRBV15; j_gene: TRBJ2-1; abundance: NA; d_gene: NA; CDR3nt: TGTGCCACCGGCAGTACCTTTGGCAATGAGCAGTTCTTC; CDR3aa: CATGSTFGNEQFF
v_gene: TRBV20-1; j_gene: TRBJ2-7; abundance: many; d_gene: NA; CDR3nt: TGCAGTGCTAGTGACGGGAAGAGCGCCTACGAGCAGTACTTC; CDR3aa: CSASDGKSAYEQYF
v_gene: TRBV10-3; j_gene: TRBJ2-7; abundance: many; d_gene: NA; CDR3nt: TGTGCCATCTCCGGGAATTCGAAGGACTACGAGCAGTACTTC; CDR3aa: CAISGNSKDYEQYF
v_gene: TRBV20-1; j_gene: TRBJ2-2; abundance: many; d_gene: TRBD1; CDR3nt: TGCAGTGCTACCGACACCGGGACAGCTAACACCGGGGAGCTGTTTTTT; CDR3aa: CSATDTGTANTGELFF